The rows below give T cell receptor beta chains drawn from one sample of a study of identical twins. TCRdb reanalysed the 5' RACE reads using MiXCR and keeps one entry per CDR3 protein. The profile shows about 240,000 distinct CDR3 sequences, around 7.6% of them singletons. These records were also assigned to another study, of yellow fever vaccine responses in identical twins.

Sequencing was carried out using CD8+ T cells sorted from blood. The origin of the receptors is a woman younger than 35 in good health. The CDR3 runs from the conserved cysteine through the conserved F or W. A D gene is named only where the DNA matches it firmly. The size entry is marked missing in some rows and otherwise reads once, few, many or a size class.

CDR3aa: CASSVDSFGYTF
CDR3nt: TGCGCCAGCAGTGTAGACAGTTTCGGCTACACCTTC
abundance: many
j_gene: TRBJ1-2
v_gene: TRBV10-2
d_gene: .

CDR3aa: CSVDYPELNTEAFF
CDR3nt: TGCAGCGTTGATTATCCAGAATTGAACACTGAAGCTTTCTTT
abundance: many
j_gene: TRBJ1-1
v_gene: TRBV29-1
d_gene: .

CDR3aa: CSARFRYQETQYF
CDR3nt: TGCAGTGCTAGATTTAGGTACCAAGAGACCCAGTACTTC
abundance: .
j_gene: TRBJ2-5
v_gene: TRBV20-1
d_gene: .

CDR3aa: CASRGPGLAGGEQYF
CDR3nt: TGTGCCAGCAGAGGCCCGGGACTAGCGGGAGGCGAGCAGTACTTC
abundance: few
j_gene: TRBJ2-7
v_gene: TRBV12-3/TRBV12-4
d_gene: TRBD2

CDR3aa: CASSPRGTDPVDTIYF
CDR3nt: TGTGCCAGCAGTCCCCGGGGAACAGACCCCGTGGACACCATATATTTT
abundance: few
j_gene: TRBJ1-3
v_gene: TRBV2
d_gene: .

CDR3aa: CASSLDPTGVSYNEQFF
CDR3nt: TGTGCCAGCAGCTTAGATCCTACAGGGGTGTCCTACAATGAGCAGTTCTTC
abundance: few
j_gene: TRBJ2-1
v_gene: TRBV11-2
d_gene: TRBD1

CDR3aa: CASSHTLAGGSYNEQFF
CDR3nt: TGTGCCAGCAGCCATACTTTAGCGGGGGGGTCCTACAATGAGCAGTTCTTC
abundance: .
j_gene: TRBJ2-1
v_gene: TRBV7-9
d_gene: TRBD2

CDR3aa: CASSQTVYGYTF
CDR3nt: TGTGCCAGCAGCCAAACGGTCTATGGCTACACCTTC
abundance: .
j_gene: TRBJ1-2
v_gene: TRBV16
d_gene: .

CDR3aa: CSVEGEVNTEAFF
CDR3nt: TGCAGCGTTGAAGGGGAGGTGAACACTGAAGCTTTCTTT
abundance: few
j_gene: TRBJ1-1
v_gene: TRBV29-1
d_gene: .

CDR3aa: CSVEKRYGYTF
CDR3nt: TGCAGCGTTGAGAAGCGTTATGGCTACACCTTC
abundance: few
j_gene: TRBJ1-2
v_gene: TRBV29-1
d_gene: .

CDR3aa: CASSVTGAGEKLFF
CDR3nt: TGTGCCAGCAGCGTTACAGGGGCTGGTGAAAAACTGTTTTTT
abundance: .
j_gene: TRBJ1-4
v_gene: TRBV9
d_gene: TRBD1

CDR3aa: CASSIGDSPYNEQFF
CDR3nt: TGTGCCAGCAGCATCGGGGACAGCCCCTACAATGAGCAGTTCTTC
abundance: many
j_gene: TRBJ2-1
v_gene: TRBV2
d_gene: TRBD1

CDR3aa: CASSLAGTGWNTEAFF
CDR3nt: TGTGCCAGCAGTTTAGCGGGGACAGGGTGGAACACTGAAGCTTTCTTT
abundance: many
j_gene: TRBJ1-1
v_gene: TRBV12-3/TRBV12-4
d_gene: TRBD1

CDR3aa: CSVESGEPWTQYF
CDR3nt: TGCAGCGTTGAATCCGGGGAGCCTTGGACCCAGTACTTC
abundance: few
j_gene: TRBJ2-5
v_gene: TRBV29-1
d_gene: .

CDR3aa: CASSARAGGPTDTQYF
CDR3nt: TGTGCCAGCAGCGCAAGAGCGGGAGGGCCGACAGATACGCAGTATTTT
abundance: .
j_gene: TRBJ2-3
v_gene: TRBV9
d_gene: TRBD2

CDR3aa: CASSLARETQYF
CDR3nt: TGTGCCAGCAGTTTAGCGCGGGAGACCCAGTACTTC
abundance: many
j_gene: TRBJ2-5
v_gene: TRBV7-9
d_gene: .

CDR3aa: CASSHPGGLNTEAFF
CDR3nt: TGCGCCAGCAGCCACCCCGGCGGGTTGAACACTGAAGCTTTCTTT
abundance: few
j_gene: TRBJ1-1
v_gene: TRBV4-1
d_gene: .

CDR3aa: CASSRRANTGELFF
CDR3nt: TGTGCCAGCTCGCGCCGGGCCAACACCGGGGAGCTGTTTTTT
abundance: .
j_gene: TRBJ2-2
v_gene: TRBV27
d_gene: .

CDR3aa: CASSQDESGSDVSHEQYF
CDR3nt: TGTGCCAGCAGCCAAGACGAGAGCGGGAGCGATGTCTCGCACGAGCAGTACTTC
abundance: few
j_gene: TRBJ2-7
v_gene: TRBV4-2
d_gene: TRBD2

CDR3aa: CSVADFYEQYF
CDR3nt: TGCAGCGTCGCGGACTTTTACGAGCAGTACTTC
abundance: few
j_gene: TRBJ2-7
v_gene: TRBV29-1
d_gene: .

CDR3aa: CASSLSYDTQYF
CDR3nt: TGTGCCAGCAGCTTGTCTTATGATACGCAGTATTTT
abundance: many
j_gene: TRBJ2-3
v_gene: TRBV5-6
d_gene: .

CDR3aa: CASSIDRTRQAFF
CDR3nt: TGTGCCAGCAGCATCGACAGGACCCGTCAAGCTTTCTTT
abundance: .
j_gene: TRBJ1-1
v_gene: TRBV27
d_gene: .

CDR3aa: CASRPQGFENSPLHF
CDR3nt: TGTGCCAGCAGACCCCAGGGCTTCGAGAATTCACCCCTCCACTTT
abundance: .
j_gene: TRBJ1-6
v_gene: TRBV4-2
d_gene: .

CDR3aa: CSAREALLEREYNEQFF
CDR3nt: TGCAGTGCTAGAGAAGCCCTATTGGAGCGGGAGTACAATGAGCAGTTCTTC
abundance: .
j_gene: TRBJ2-1
v_gene: TRBV20-1
d_gene: TRBD2